Given below is one TCR beta chain in context. Compared with germline, one end of the junction differs, possibly owing to a read error. The data originate from a study of blood T cell repertoires in COVID-19. In the study overall: Collection of acute and convalescent COVID-19 samples took place in the United States, Italy and Spain. PBMCs, B-cell-depleted T cells, or T cells provided the cDNA or gDNA that made up the material.

Per the germline V gene, CDR1 is SGHAT and CDR2 is FQDESV (reference sequence). The CDR3 extends over 16 amino acids. Original processing methods: Estimation of nucleated cell counts was performed using reference gene primer amplification. The assay was immunoSEQ multiplex PCR, and TCRdb's table has in-frame clones only and misses some. V and J calls and clone size are as listed in that table; D and trimming were resolved from the DNA. In the table there are around 23,000 clones, roughly 89% of which are singletons. The clonotype comes from a human donor in a cohort sampled during active COVID-19. The sample consisted of peripheral blood. This rearrangement joins TRBV11-1 to TRBJ2-2; perhaps TRBD2 as D (6 bases). CDR3 bases: TGTGCCGGCAGCTTTGGAGGGGCGCAAACCACCGGGGAGCTGTTTTTT. It translates to CAGSFGGAQTTGELFF.